What follows are 4 T cell receptor beta chains derived from one specimen sequenced in a study of a mutant IDH1 vaccine in newly diagnosed glioma. These receptors' targets are unknown. Data came from immunoSEQ multiplex PCR; TCRdb stores just in-frame clones and leaves some out. The sample holds 50,000 to 70,000 clones, 74% seen once. As to time point: week 35, safety follow-up. One vaccine dose held 300 ug of mutant IDH1 20-mer peptide and came with topical imiquimod. The sequences come from PBMCs, collected from a glioma patient whose treatment included an IDH1 peptide vaccine. These receptors originate from a man aged 45 to 65 with glioma.

This sequence joins TRBV6-5 and TRBJ1-2; 10 nucleotides agree with TRBD1. The junction had 8 bases not matched to a gene; V was cut back by 2 bases and J by 8 bases. This CDR3 spans 15 amino acids. Germline V CDR1 and CDR2: MNHEY, SVGAGI. The CDR3 DNA reads as TGTGCCAGCAGTTACGGGACAGGGGATTTGGTCGGCTACACCTTC. Translated, it gives CASSYGTGDLVGYTF.

V and J are TRBV9 and TRBJ2-1; D possibly corresponds to TRBD1 (5 bases). V lost 3 bases and J 6 bases, leaving 7 bases between the germline ends. CDR1 and CDR2 (germline): SGDLS, YYNGEE. The CDR3 sequence is 12 residues long. The CDR3 DNA reads TGTGCCAGCAGCGGGGGCCCCAATGAGCAGTTCTTC. Encoded protein: CASSGGPNEQFF.

This chain joins TRBV23-1 and TRBJ2-7; D possibly uses TRBD1 or TRBD2 (5 bases each). TRBV23-1 is known as an ORF, though its function is uncertain. V lost 0 bases and J lost 0, with 15 bases in between. The CDR3 loop spans 17 amino acids. CDR3 sequence (DNA): TGCGCCAGCAGTCAATCGTACGGGACGGTAACCTCCTACGAGCAGTACTTC. Protein sequence: CASSQSYGTVTSYEQYF.

On this clone itself: Other DNA sequences in the sample encode the same CDR3. The rearrangement uses TRBV6-5 and TRBJ1-1, with unresolved D. Germline V CDR1 and CDR2: MNHEY, SVGAGI. Between the trimmed V and J ends, which lost 0 bases and 6 bases, there was a span of 2 bases. The CDR3 runs to 11 residues. In nucleotides, the CDR3 is TGTGCCAGCAGTTACTCTTCTGAAGCTTTCTTT. It translates to CASSYSSEAFF.